A single T cell receptor (beta chain) is shown here with its context. This sample was included in a study of cytomegalovirus exposure and HLA in healthy donors. Losses at the gene ends were 5 bases for V and 7 bases for J; bases not matched to a gene: 4. Germline V gene sequence: CDR1 SGHAT, CDR2 FQNNGV. The CDR3 totals 12 residues. PCR used 60 Vbeta primers and 13 Jbeta primers. Profiling relied on immunoSEQ multiplex PCR, and the TCRdb table lists in-frame clones only, not all of them. The table includes some 100,000 clones, around three quarters detected once. The chain combines TRBV11-2 with TRBJ1-2; 7 bases line up with TRBD1. Sample: PBMCs. This clonotype originated in a woman between 45 and 65 years old in good health and CMV-seropositive. The CDR3 loop is CASSPGQFGYTF. The CDR3 DNA reads TGTGCCAGCAGCCCGGGACAGTTTGGCTACACCTTC.